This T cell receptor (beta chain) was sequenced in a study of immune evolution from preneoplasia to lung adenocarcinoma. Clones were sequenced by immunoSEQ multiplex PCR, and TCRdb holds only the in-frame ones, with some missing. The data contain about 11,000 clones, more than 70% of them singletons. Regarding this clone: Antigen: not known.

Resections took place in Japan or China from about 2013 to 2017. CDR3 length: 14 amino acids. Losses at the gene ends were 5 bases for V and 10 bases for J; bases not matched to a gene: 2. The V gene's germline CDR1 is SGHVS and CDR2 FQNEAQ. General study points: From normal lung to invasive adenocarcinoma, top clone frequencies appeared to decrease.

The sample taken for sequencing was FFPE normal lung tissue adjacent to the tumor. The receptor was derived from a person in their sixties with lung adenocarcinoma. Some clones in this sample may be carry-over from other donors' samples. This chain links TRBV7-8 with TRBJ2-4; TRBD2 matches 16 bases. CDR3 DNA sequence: TGTGCCAGCAGCCGGGGACTAGCGGGGGGGATTCAGTACTTC. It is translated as CASSRGLAGGIQYF.